This T cell receptor (beta chain) was recovered during a study of T cell responses to AZD1222 COVID-19 vaccine. V was pared by 0 bases and J by 4 bases, with 16 bases between. The CDR3 covers 17 residues. Germline-derived CDR1 and CDR2 are SEHNR and FQNEAQ (reference sequence). TCRdb keeps only in-frame clones here, not all; method: immunoSEQ multiplex PCR. The sample has about 150,000 clones, about 90% seen once. Source: peripheral blood, taken on day 0 of MenACWY control vaccination. The V and J genes are TRBV7-9 and TRBJ2-1; D uncertain. The TCR originated in an adult in good health. The CDR3 reads CASSLAFDRSAYNEQFF. The CDR3 DNA reads TGTGCCAGCAGCTTAGCGTTCGATCGGAGCGCATACAATGAGCAGTTCTTC.